This T cell receptor (beta chain) was sequenced in a study of T cells after posttransplantation cyclophosphamide. Broader study findings: TRB overlap between skin or GI tissue T cells and blood was limited. Later blood repertoires were often dominated by clones from the donor CD8+ memory compartment. TRB clonality was highly associated with recipient CMV seropositivity and reactivation.

The assay was immunoSEQ multiplex PCR, and TCRdb's table has in-frame clones only and misses some. The sample is made up of 35,000 to 55,000 clones, none counted only once. This clone was recorded at least ten times. Its cognate antigen is unknown. Peripheral blood was collected from the related graft donor on the marrow donation day. What was sequenced was PBMCs. This TCR derives from a man aged 40-49 years in good health, CMV-negative, and a related stem cell transplant donor.

DNA for the CDR3: TGTGCCAGCAGCCAACACAGGGTTGTAACTGAAGCTTTCTTT. This gives the protein CASSQHRVVTEAFF. The chain has TRBV7-2 and TRBJ1-1; TRBD1 is a possible D gene (6 bases). Trimming left V 5 bases short and J 5 bases short, with 15 bases between. Germline V CDR1 and CDR2: SGHTA, FQGNSA. This CDR3 has 14 amino acids.